Listed here are 19 T cell receptor beta chains from one sample, sequenced in a study of blood T cell repertoires in COVID-19. The protocol was immunoSEQ multiplex PCR, while the TCRdb copy is restricted to in-frame clones and leaves out a portion. Of tens of thousands of clones listed, 70% to 90% are singletons. The sample was peripheral blood. The receptors come from a man between 65 and 80 years old with active or convalescent COVID-19.

This clone was counted a few times. The chain employs TRBV19 and TRBJ1-4; tentatively, D is TRBD1 (5 bases). Germline-derived CDR1 and CDR2 are LNHDA and SQIVND (reference sequence). This CDR3 region has 16 residues. V lost 4 bases, J lost 6 bases, and 18 bases lay in between. The CDR3 reads CASSRDSGRADEKLFF. The CDR3, as DNA: TGTGCCAGTAGTAGGGACTCAGGGAGGGCGGATGAAAAACTGTTTTTT. Looking up the rest from reference TRBV19 and TRBJ1-4 gives the full variable domain: DGGITQSPKYLFRKEGQNVTLSCEQNLNHDAMYWYRQDPGQGLRLIYYSQIVNDFQKGDIAEGYSVSREKKESFPLTVTSAQKNPTAFYLCASSRDSGRADEKLFFGSGTQLSVL.

The genes are TRBV5-4 and TRBJ1-6; 11 bases map to TRBD1. Trimming cost V 0 bases and J 7 bases; bases outside gene matches: 3. CDR3 length: 16 amino acids. CDR1 is SGHNT and CDR2 is YYREEE in the germline V gene (reference sequence). The CDR3 region has the DNA TGTGCCAGCAGCTTGGCCGGGACAGGGGGGAATTCACCCCTCCACTTT. Translated, it gives CASSLAGTGGNSPLHF.

Only one count was recorded for this clone. The chain employs TRBV18 and TRBJ2-1; 7 bases are shared with TRBD2. Per the germline V gene, CDR1 is KGHSH and CDR2 is LQKENI. The CDR3 runs 15 residues. V lost 3 bases to trimming and J lost 6 bases; unmatched junction nucleotides: 8. The CDR3 coding sequence is TGTGCCAGCTCACCGGGACTACCTTCTACCAATGAGCAGTTCTTC. Protein: CASSPGLPSTNEQFF. Using reference TRBV18 and TRBJ2-1 for the parts outside the CDR3, the full variable domain is NAGVMQNPRHLVRRRGQEARLRCSPMKGHSHVYWYRQLPEEGLKFMVYLQKENIIDESGMPKERFSAEFPKEGPSILRIQQVVRGDSAAYFCASSPGLPSTNEQFFGPGTRLTVL.

The V and J genes are TRBV19 and TRBJ1-1; D not resolved. This CDR3 is built from 14 residues. CDR1 LNHDA and CDR2 SQIVND come from the germline V gene (reference sequence). Trimming took 3 bases from V and 6 from J, leaving 14 bases between them. The CDR3 region is CASSIKSGNPEAFF. DNA of the CDR3: TGTGCCAGTAGTATCAAATCAGGAAATCCTGAAGCTTTCTTT.

The V gene is TRBV24-1, the J gene TRBJ2-2, with D maybe TRBD1 (6 bases). V shed 3 bases and J shed 3 bases, with 7 bases lying between them. Germline V gene data show CDR1 as KGHDR and CDR2 as SFDVKD. CDR3 length equals 14 residues. The CDR3 is CATSDRTDTGELFF. In nucleotides, the CDR3 is TGTGCCACCAGTGATAGGACAGACACCGGGGAGCTGTTTTTT.

The chain has TRBV24-1 and TRBJ1-6; D not resolved. The CDR3 has 13 residues. CDR1 is KGHDR, CDR2 SFDVKD, per germline. The V gene lost 5 bases and the J gene lost 4 bases, with 5 bases spanning the gap. The CDR3 spells CATSGSYNSPLHF. CDR3 in DNA: TGTGCCACCAGTGGCAGTTATAATTCACCCCTCCACTTT.

The rearrangement joins TRBV29-1 to TRBJ1-1, with D possibly being TRBD1 (5 bases). Germline values: CDR1 SQVTM, CDR2 ANQGSEA. V was shortened by 1 base and J by 5 bases, with 14 bases between the two germline ends. The CDR3 loop spans 14 amino acids. This chain's CDR3 is CSVEAMGGETEAFF. The CDR3 DNA follows: TGCAGCGTTGAAGCAATGGGGGGGGAGACTGAAGCTTTCTTT.

This clone has a single count. V usage is TRBV6-5 and J usage is TRBJ1-1, with a tentative D call TRBD1 (5 bases). V lost 8 bases and J lost 0, with 10 bases in between. The CDR3 length is 13 residues. The germline V gene encodes CDR1 MNHEY and CDR2 SVGAGI. The CDR3 sequence is CASGAGLNTEAFF. In DNA, the CDR3 is TGTGCCAGCGGGGCGGGGTTGAACACTGAAGCTTTCTTT.

The chain links TRBV11-2 to TRBJ1-1, with D tentatively TRBD1 (5 bases). The CDR3 runs 16 residues. The germline CDR1 and CDR2 sequences are SGHAT and FQNNGV. V was pared by 0 bases and J by 0 bases, with 11 bases between. The CDR3 nucleotides are TGTGCCAGCAGCTTAGATCGGGGGGGAATGAACACTGAAGCTTTCTTT. It encodes CASSLDRGGMNTEAFF. Together with reference TRBV11-2 and TRBJ1-1, the CDR3 gives the full variable domain: EAGVAQSPRYKIIEKRQSVAFWCNPISGHATLYWYQQILGQGPKLLIQFQNNGVVDDSQLPKDRFSAERLKGVDSTLKIQPAKLEDSAVYLCASSLDRGGMNTEAFFGQGTRLTVV.

The chain joins TRBV5-1 to TRBJ2-7, with D perhaps matching TRBD2 (6 bases). Germline values: CDR1 SGHRS, CDR2 YFSETQ. The CDR3 is 18 residues long. V was cut by 4 bases and J by 0 bases, with 23 bases left in between. Written as DNA, the CDR3 is TGCGCCAGCAGCAGGTCGGAGGGCGAGGGGACGAGCTCCTACGAGCAGTACTTC. Its protein product is CASSRSEGEGTSSYEQYF.

V is TRBV5-6 and J is TRBJ2-1, with 7 bases identical to TRBD2. Germline lookup yields CDR1 SGHDT and CDR2 YYEEEE. J gave up 2 bases and V 2 bases, and 7 bases lay outside the gene matches. This CDR3 region has 16 residues. The DNA of the CDR3 is TGTGCCAGCAGCTTCCTAATGGGGGGGACCTACAATGAGCAGTTCTTC. Amino acid sequence: CASSFLMGGTYNEQFF.

The chain recombines TRBV6-2 or TRBV6-3 with TRBJ2-3; 10 nucleotides match TRBD2. Germline CDR1 is MNHEY and CDR2 is SVGEGT. J gave up 1 base and V 5 bases, and 9 bases lay outside the gene matches. The CDR3 sequence is 17 residues long. This CDR3 reads CASSPGLATGRTDTQYF. As DNA, the CDR3 is TGTGCCAGCAGTCCGGGACTAGCGACGGGTCGCACAGATACGCAGTATTTT.

This chain uses TRBV5-1 with TRBJ2-3; 10 nucleotides align to TRBD2. The CDR3 length is 17 residues. Germline loops: CDR1 SGHRS, CDR2 YFSETQ. With 0 bases clipped from V and 2 bases from J, the junction kept 6 bases outside the gene matches. CDR3 in amino acids: CASSLVPSGGNTDTQYF. In DNA form, the CDR3 reads TGCGCCAGCAGCTTGGTCCCTAGCGGGGGTAACACAGATACGCAGTATTTT.

V and J are TRBV27 and TRBJ2-2; no definite D call. CDR1 and CDR2 (germline): MNHEY, SMNVEV (reference sequence). CDR3 length equals 15 residues. The V end was cut by 4 bases, the J end by 2 bases, with 11 bases between. Here the CDR3 DNA reads TGTGCCAGCAGTTCCTACCGAACCAACACCGGGGAGCTGTTTTTT. Translated: CASSSYRTNTGELFF.

There are a few counts of this clone. This chain uses TRBV6-1 with TRBJ2-4; D unclear. CDR1 MNHNS and CDR2 SASEGT come from the germline V gene. The V gene lost 0 bases and the J gene lost 0 bases, with 9 bases spanning the gap. This CDR3 is 16 amino acids long. The chain's CDR3 is CASSEALKLAKNIQYF. In nucleotides, the CDR3 is TGTGCCAGCAGTGAAGCCCTGAAGCTAGCCAAAAACATTCAGTACTTC.

J is TRBJ2-2 and V is TRBV7-6, with TRBD2 matching over 9 bases. V lost 5 bases to trimming and J lost 5 bases; unmatched junction nucleotides: 12. Germline CDR1 and CDR2: SGHVS and FNYEAQ. This CDR3 spans 17 amino acids. For the CDR3, the DNA is TGTGCCAGCAGCGGAGGGCGGCTAGCGGGAATTACCGGGGAGCTGTTTTTT. Its translation is CASSGGRLAGITGELFF.

The chain is built from TRBV7-6 and TRBJ2-7; 9 positions match TRBD2. Unmatched junction bases numbered 10, after V lost 4 bases and J lost 3 bases. The germline V gene encodes CDR1 SGHVS and CDR2 FNYEAQ. The CDR3 consists of 16 residues. The CDR3 DNA follows: TGTGCCAGCAGCTCGTTTCGACTAGCGGAAAACTACGAGCAGTACTTC. Its protein is CASSSFRLAENYEQYF. Variable domain in full (rest from reference TRBV7-6 and TRBJ2-7): GAGVSQSPRYKVTKRGQDVALRCDPISGHVSLYWYRQALGQGPEFLTYFNYEAQQDKSGLPNDRFSAERPEGSISTLTIQRTEQRDSAMYRCASSSFRLAENYEQYFGPGTRLTVT.

This clone was detected a few times. V is TRBV5-1 and J is TRBJ1-2; D gene ambiguous. The CDR3 contains 13 residues. The V end was cut by 0 bases, the J end by 7 bases, with 10 bases between. Germline V gene data show CDR1 as SGHRS and CDR2 as YFSETQ. CDR3 sequence reads: CASSLDTRGGYTF. The CDR3 DNA follows: TGCGCCAGCAGCTTGGACACCCGGGGTGGCTACACCTTC.

V gene TRBV6-5 combines with J gene TRBJ2-5; 10 bases map to TRBD2. The V gene's germline CDR1 is MNHEY and CDR2 SVGAGI. Unmatched junction bases numbered 10, after V lost 6 bases and J lost 9 bases. CDR3 length equals 14 residues. CDR3 protein: CASSDGRSGGAQYF. CDR3 bases: TGTGCCAGCAGCGACGGTCGAAGCGGGGGGGCCCAGTACTTC.